This entry describes one TCR beta chain. The CDR3 has 16 amino acids. Germline values: CDR1 MNHEY, CDR2 SVGAGI. Trimming at V came to 4 bases and at J to 1 base, leaving 4 bases not matched to a gene. TCRdb's copy holds only in-frame clones and misses some; the assay was immunoSEQ multiplex PCR. The sample holds some 250,000 clones, roughly nine tenths seen once. The sample originates from a study of blood T cell repertoires in COVID-19. Sequences were obtained from peripheral blood. The TCR sequence derives from a man aged 55 to 69 who had recovered from COVID-19. This sequence joins TRBV6-5 and TRBJ2-4; 10 nucleotides agree with TRBD1. CDR3 sequence (DNA): TGTGCCAGCAGTTCCGGGACAGGGGTCGCCAAAAACATTCAGTACTTC. Protein sequence: CASSSGTGVAKNIQYF.